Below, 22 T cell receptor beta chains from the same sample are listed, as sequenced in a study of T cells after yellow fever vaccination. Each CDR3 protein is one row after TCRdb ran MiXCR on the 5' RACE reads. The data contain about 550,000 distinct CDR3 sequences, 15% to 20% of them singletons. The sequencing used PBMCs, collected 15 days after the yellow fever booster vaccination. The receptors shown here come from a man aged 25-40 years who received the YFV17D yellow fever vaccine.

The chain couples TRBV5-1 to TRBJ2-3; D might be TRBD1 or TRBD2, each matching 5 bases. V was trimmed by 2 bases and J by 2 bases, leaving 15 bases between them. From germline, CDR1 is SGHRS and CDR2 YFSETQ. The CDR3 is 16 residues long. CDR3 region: CASSLSIQGATDTQYF. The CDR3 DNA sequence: TGCGCCAGCAGCTTATCGATCCAGGGAGCCACAGATACGCAGTATTTT.

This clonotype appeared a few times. Here the CDR3 reads CAWSGRVYNEQFF. CDR3 nucleotide sequence: TGTGCCTGGAGCGGGAGGGTCTACAATGAGCAGTTCTTC. V is TRBV30 and J is TRBJ2-1; 8 bases line up with TRBD2. CDR3 length: 13 residues. Germline CDR1 and CDR2: GTSNPN and SVGIG (reference sequence). J gave up 3 bases and V 3 bases, and 1 base lay outside the gene matches.

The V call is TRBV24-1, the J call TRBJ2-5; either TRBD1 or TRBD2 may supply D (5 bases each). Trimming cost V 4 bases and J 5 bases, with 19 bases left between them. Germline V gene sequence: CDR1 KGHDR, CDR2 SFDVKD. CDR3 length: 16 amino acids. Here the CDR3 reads CATSDYQHGASETQYF. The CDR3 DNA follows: TGTGCCACCAGTGACTACCAGCACGGGGCTAGTGAGACCCAGTACTTC.

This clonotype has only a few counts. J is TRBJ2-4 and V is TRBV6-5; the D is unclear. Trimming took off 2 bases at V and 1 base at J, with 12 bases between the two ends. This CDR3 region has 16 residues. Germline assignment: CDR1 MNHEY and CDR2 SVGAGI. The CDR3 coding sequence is TGTGCCAGCAGTTACGGGTCCCCAGTTGCCAAAAACATTCAGTACTTC. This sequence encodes CASSYGSPVAKNIQYF.

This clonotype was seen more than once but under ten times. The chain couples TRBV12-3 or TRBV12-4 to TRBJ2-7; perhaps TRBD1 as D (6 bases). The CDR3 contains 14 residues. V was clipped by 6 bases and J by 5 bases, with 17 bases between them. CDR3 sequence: CASREGEIFNEQYF. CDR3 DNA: TGTGCCAGCAGAGAGGGGGAGATCTTTAACGAGCAGTACTTC.

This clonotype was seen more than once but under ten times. In DNA, the CDR3 is TGTGCCAGCAGCTTGACGCCCCGGGGCCGCGACTACAATGAGCAGTTCTTC. Translating it yields CASSLTPRGRDYNEQFF. J is TRBJ2-1 and V is TRBV5-5; D possibly matches TRBD1 or TRBD2 (5 bases each). The CDR3 has 17 amino acids. Germline V lookup: CDR1 SGHKS, CDR2 YYEKEE (reference sequence). The V end lost 1 base, the J end lost 3 bases, and 17 bases lay between the germline ends.

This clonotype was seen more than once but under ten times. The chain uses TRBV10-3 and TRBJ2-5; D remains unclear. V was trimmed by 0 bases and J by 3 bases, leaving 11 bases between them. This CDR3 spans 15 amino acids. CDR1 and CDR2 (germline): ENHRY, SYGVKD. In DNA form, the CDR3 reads TGTGCCATCAGTGAGTCTCAGACACAGAAAGAGACCCAGTACTTC. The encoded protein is CAISESQTQKETQYF.

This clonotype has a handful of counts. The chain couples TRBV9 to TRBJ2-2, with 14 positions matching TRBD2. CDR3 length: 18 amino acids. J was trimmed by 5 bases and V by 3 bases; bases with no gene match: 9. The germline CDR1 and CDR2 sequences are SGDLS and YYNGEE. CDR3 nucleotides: TGTGCCAGCAGCGCAAACTCGGGACTAGCGGGAGAGACCGGGGAGCTGTTTTTT. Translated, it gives CASSANSGLAGETGELFF. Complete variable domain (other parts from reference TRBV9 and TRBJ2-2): DSGVTQTPKHLITATGQRVTLRCSPRSGDLSVYWYQQSLDQGLQFLIQYYNGEERAKGNILERFSAQQFPDLHSELNLSSLELGDSALYFCASSANSGLAGETGELFFGEGSRLTVL.

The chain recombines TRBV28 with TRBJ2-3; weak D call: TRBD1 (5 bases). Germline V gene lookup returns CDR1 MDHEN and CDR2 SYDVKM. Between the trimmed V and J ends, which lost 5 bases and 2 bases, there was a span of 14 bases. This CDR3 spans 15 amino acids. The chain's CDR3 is CASSGHLGDTDTQYF. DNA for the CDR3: TGTGCCAGCAGTGGACATCTAGGTGACACAGATACGCAGTATTTT.

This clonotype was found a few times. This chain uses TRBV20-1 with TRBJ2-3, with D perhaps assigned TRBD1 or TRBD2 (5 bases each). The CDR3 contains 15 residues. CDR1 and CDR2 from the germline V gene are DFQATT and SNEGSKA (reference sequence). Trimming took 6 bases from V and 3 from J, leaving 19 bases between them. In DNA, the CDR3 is TGCAGTGCGACGGACTTGGGGACGATGACAGATACGCAGTATTTT. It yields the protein CSATDLGTMTDTQYF.

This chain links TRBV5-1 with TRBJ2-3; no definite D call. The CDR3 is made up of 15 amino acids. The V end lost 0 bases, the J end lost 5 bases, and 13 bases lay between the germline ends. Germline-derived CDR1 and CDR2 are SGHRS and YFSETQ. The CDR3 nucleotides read TGCGCCAGCAGCTTGGGAGGTCACCCCCAAGATACGCAGTATTTT. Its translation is CASSLGGHPQDTQYF.

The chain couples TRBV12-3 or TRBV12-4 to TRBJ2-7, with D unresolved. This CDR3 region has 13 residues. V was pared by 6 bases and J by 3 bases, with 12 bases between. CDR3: CASSLSWNYEQYF. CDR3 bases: TGTGCCAGCAGCCTGAGCTGGAACTACGAGCAGTACTTC.

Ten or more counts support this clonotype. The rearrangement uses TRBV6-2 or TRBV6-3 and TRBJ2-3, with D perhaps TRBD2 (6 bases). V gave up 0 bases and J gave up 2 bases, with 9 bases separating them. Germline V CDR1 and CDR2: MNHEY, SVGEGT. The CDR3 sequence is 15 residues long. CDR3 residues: CASSYSSGSTDTQYF. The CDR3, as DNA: TGTGCCAGCAGTTACTCTAGCGGATCCACAGATACGCAGTATTTT.

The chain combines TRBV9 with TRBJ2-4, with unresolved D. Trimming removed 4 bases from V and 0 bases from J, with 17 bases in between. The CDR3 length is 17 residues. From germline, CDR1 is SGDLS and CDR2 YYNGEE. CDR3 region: CASSIRQEKLAKNIQYF. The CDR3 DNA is TGTGCCAGCAGCATCCGACAAGAGAAACTAGCCAAAAACATTCAGTACTTC.

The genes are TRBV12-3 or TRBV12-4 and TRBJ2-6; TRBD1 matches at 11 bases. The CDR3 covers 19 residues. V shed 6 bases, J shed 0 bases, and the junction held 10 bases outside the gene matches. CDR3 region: CASSSRDRGIGSGANVLTF. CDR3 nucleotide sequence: TGTGCCAGCAGCTCCCGGGACAGGGGGATTGGCTCTGGGGCCAACGTCCTGACTTTC.

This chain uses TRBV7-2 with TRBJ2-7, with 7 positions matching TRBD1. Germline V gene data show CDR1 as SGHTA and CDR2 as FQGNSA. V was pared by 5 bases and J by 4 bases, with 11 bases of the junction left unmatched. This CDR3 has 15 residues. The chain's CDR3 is CASSTRKGAEYEQYF. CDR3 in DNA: TGTGCCAGCAGCACCCGGAAGGGGGCGGAGTACGAGCAGTACTTC.

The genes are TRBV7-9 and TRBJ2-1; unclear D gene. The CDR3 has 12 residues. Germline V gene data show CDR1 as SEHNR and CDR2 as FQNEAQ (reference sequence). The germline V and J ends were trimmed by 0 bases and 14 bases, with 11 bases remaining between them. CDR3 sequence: CASSLASLDKFF. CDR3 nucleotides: TGTGCCAGCAGCTTAGCTTCACTCGACAAGTTCTTC.

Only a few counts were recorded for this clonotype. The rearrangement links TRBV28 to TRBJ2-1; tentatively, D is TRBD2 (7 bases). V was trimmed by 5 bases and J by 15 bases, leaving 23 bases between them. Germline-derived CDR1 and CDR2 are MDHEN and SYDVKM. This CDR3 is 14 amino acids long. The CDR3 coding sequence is TGTGCCAGCAGTGCTCCGGGGGGCGGGAGAGGGTCGTTCTTC. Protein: CASSAPGGGRGSFF.

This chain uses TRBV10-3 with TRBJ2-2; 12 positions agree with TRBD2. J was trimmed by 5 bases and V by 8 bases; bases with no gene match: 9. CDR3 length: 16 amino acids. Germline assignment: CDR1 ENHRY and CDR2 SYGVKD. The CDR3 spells CAIPGGGTSGTGELFF. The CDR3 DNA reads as TGTGCCATCCCCGGTGGTGGGACTAGCGGGACCGGGGAGCTGTTTTTT.

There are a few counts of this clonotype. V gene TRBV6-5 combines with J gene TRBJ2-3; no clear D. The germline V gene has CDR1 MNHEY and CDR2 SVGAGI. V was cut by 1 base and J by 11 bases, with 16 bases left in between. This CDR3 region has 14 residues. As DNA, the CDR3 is TGTGCCAGCAGTTACTGGTTGGGCAGCCTTGAGCAGTATTTT. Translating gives CASSYWLGSLEQYF.

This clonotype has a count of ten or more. CDR3 sequence: CASSQEQAGGPYEQYF. The CDR3, as DNA: TGTGCCAGCAGCCAAGAACAAGCGGGAGGACCCTACGAGCAGTACTTC. This chain connects TRBV3-1 to TRBJ2-7; 9 positions match TRBD2. V shed 0 bases, J shed 2 bases, and the junction held 5 bases outside the gene matches. This CDR3 has 16 residues. The germline V gene encodes CDR1 LGHDT and CDR2 YNNKEL (reference sequence).

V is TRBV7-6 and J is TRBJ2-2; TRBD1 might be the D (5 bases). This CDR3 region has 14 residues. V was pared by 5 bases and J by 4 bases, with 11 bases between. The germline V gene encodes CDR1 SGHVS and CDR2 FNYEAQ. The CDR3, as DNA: TGTGCCAGCAGCAACAGGACGGGCACCGGGGAGCTGTTTTTT. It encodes CASSNRTGTGELFF.